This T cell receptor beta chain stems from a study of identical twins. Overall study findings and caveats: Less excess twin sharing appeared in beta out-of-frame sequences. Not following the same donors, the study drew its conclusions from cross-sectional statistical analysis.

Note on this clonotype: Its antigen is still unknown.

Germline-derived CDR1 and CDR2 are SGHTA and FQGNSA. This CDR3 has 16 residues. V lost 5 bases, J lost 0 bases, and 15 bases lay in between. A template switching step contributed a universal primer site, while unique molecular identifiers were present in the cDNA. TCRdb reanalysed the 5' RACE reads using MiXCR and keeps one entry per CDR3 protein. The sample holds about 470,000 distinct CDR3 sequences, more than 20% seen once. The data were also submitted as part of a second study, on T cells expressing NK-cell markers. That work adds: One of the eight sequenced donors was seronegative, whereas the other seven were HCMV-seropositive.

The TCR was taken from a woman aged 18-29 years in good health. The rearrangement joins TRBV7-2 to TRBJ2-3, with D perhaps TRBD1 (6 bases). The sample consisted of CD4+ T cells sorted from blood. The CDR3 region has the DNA TGTGCCAGCAGCCGTGAATCGACAGGCAGCACAGATACGCAGTATTTT. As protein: CASSRESTGSTDTQYF.